This T cell receptor beta chain derives from a study of T-cell memory formation after mild COVID-19. The 5'RACE method, run with constant-segment primers, produced TCR alpha and TCR beta cDNA libraries (carrying sample barcodes and UMIs). MiXCR, applied by TCRdb to the 5' RACE reads, yields one record per CDR3 protein. Here the sample spans fewer than 110,000 distinct CDR3 sequences, roughly an eighth being singletons. CDR1 and CDR2 (germline): KGHSH, LQKENI. The CDR3 spans 14 residues. Unmatched junction bases numbered 11, after V lost 8 bases and J lost 5 bases. The clonotype comes from a man aged 18 to 29 who had mild COVID-19 (a few samples of this study predate the infection). Cell type and time point are not known. The rearrangement links TRBV18 to TRBJ1-2, with 7 bases fitting TRBD1. Sequencing was performed on PBMCs or a T cell subset sorted from them (not recorded which). In DNA form, the CDR3 reads TGTGCCAGCACTAAGCCGGGACAGTCTTATGGCTACACCTTC. Protein sequence: CASTKPGQSYGYTF. The whole variable domain, filled in from reference TRBV18 and TRBJ1-2, reads NAGVMQNPRHLVRRRGQEARLRCSPMKGHSHVYWYRQLPEEGLKFMVYLQKENIIDESGMPKERFSAEFPKEGPSILRIQQVVRGDSAAYFCASTKPGQSYGYTFGSGTRLTVV.